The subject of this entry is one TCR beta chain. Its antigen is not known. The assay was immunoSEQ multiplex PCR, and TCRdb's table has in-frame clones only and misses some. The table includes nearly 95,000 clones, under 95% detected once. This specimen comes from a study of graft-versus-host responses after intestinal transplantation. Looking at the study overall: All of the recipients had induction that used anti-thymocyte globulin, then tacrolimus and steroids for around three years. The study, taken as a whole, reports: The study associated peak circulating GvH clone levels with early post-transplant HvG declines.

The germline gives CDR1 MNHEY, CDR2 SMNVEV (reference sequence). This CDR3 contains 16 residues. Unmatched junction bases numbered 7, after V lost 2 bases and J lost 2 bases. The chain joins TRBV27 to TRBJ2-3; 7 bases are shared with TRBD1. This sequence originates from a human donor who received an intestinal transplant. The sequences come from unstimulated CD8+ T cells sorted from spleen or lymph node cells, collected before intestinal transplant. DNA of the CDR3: TGTGCCAGCAGTTTAGAAGGGGGCTATAACACAGATACGCAGTATTTT. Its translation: CASSLEGGYNTDTQYF.